The 26 T cell receptor beta chains listed next were all sequenced from one sample in a study of T-cell reconstitution after alpha-beta-depleted transplantation in children (dated by TCRdb to 2016 to 2017). This specimen's treatment or condition label, per the study, means: allogeneic hematopoietic cell transplantation with graft depleted of TCRalphabeta T cells and CD19 B cells. The library was prepared using PCR. Sequencing instrument: Illumina HiSeq 2500. TCR libraries were prepared with molecular barcoding, using unique molecular identifiers to normalize TCRbeta repertoire quantification. TCRdb redid the processing of the public reads, applying fastp at Q25 and MiXCR, and retained in-frame beta chains. All rows with the same CDR3 protein become a single entry with the most common DNA and genes. Counted in this sample were about 160,000 distinct CDR3 sequences; over 8.5% of them appeared once. Jointly, the top ten make up 13% of the sample.

This specimen consisted of PBMCs, obtained before TCRalphabeta/CD19-depleted stem cell transplant. All receptors come from a boy aged 2 to 9 with acute myeloid leukemia, due to receive a stem cell transplant.

This clonotype has ten or more counts. The chain employs TRBV7-8 and TRBJ2-7; no definite D call. Germline V gene lookup returns CDR1 SGHVS and CDR2 FQNEAQ. The V end was cut by 7 bases, the J end by 3 bases, with 7 bases between. The CDR3 covers 11 residues. The CDR3 sequence: CASTSGYEQYF. The CDR3 nucleotides read TGTGCCAGCACCTCCGGCTACGAGCAGTACTTC.

A word on this clonotype: This may be a read error, as it is one base from a much larger clone. V usage is TRBV6-1 and J usage is TRBJ2-1; 10 nucleotides line up with TRBD2. CDR3 length: 17 amino acids. CDR1 is MNHNS and CDR2 is SASEGT in the germline V gene. The CDR3, as DNA: TGTGCCAGCTCCCGACAATGGTCTAGCGGGAGCCCGAATGAGCTGTTCTTC. This encodes CASSRQWSSGSPNELFF.

This clonotype was counted ten times or more. The chain uses TRBV20-1 and TRBJ2-3, with 7 positions matching TRBD2. Germline V gives CDR1 DFQATT, CDR2 SNEGSKA (reference sequence). Trimming at V came to 3 bases and at J to 1 base, leaving 7 bases not matched to a gene. This CDR3 contains 15 residues. The CDR3 sequence: CSASRPSGRTDTQYF. CDR3 in DNA: TGCAGTGCTAGTCGACCTAGCGGCCGCACAGATACGCAGTATTTT.

This clonotype was seen many times. CDR3 protein: CASSHQSGAYEQYF. The CDR3 DNA reads TGCGCCAGCAGCCACCAGAGCGGGGCCTACGAGCAGTACTTC. The chain employs TRBV5-1 and TRBJ2-7; 7 nucleotides align to TRBD2. This CDR3 region has 14 residues. Per the germline V gene, CDR1 is SGHRS and CDR2 is YFSETQ. V lost 4 bases and J lost 2; bases outside the gene matches: 6.

This clonotype was counted ten times or more. The chain recombines TRBV6-1 with TRBJ1-1; D may be TRBD1 (5 bases). V was shortened by 4 bases and J by 4 bases, with 13 bases between the two germline ends. CDR3 length: 14 amino acids. Germline assignment: CDR1 MNHNS and CDR2 SASEGT. The CDR3: CASSVAGLGTEAFF. The CDR3 nucleotides are TGTGCCAGCAGTGTGGCGGGGCTTGGCACTGAAGCTTTCTTT.

The chain is built from TRBV7-9 and TRBJ1-5, with D possibly matching TRBD1 (5 bases). There are 12 residues in the CDR3. V shed 10 bases and J shed 6 bases, with 13 bases lying between them. CDR1 and CDR2 (germline): SEHNR, FQNEAQ (reference sequence). The CDR3 region has the DNA TGTGCCACCGGGGGGGTCAGTCAGCCCCAGCATTTT. It yields the protein CATGGVSQPQHF.

This clonotype was seen repeatedly, ten times or more. The J gene is TRBJ2-5, the V gene TRBV10-3; 9 nucleotides match TRBD2. V dropped 3 bases and J dropped 1; count of bases not matched to a gene: 9. CDR3 length: 17 residues. The germline V gene encodes CDR1 ENHRY and CDR2 SYGVKD. For the CDR3, the DNA is TGTGCCATCAGTGACCCCTTGGCGGGAGGGATCCAAGAGACCCAGTACTTC. It is translated as CAISDPLAGGIQETQYF.

This clonotype was seen ten or more times. This chain connects TRBV20-1 to TRBJ2-7, with 7 bases matching TRBD2. Trimming at V came to 2 bases and at J to 2 bases, leaving 0 bases not matched to a gene. CDR3 length: 12 amino acids. Looked up from germline, CDR1 is DFQATT and CDR2 is SNEGSKA (reference sequence). In nucleotides, the CDR3 is TGCAGTGCTAGACTAGCGGCCTACGAGCAGTACTTC. Translation: CSARLAAYEQYF.

A remark on this clonotype: A much larger clone differs from this one at a single base, so this may be a read error. The genes are TRBV3-1 and TRBJ2-1, with 13 bases fitting TRBD2. This CDR3 comprises 17 residues. The V gene's germline CDR1 is LGHDT and CDR2 YNNKEL (reference sequence). V lost 8 bases, J lost 2 bases, and 9 bases stayed unmatched. For the CDR3, the DNA is TGTGCCAGCGGCCCCCTCACTAGCGGGGGGGCCTACAATGAGCAGTTCTTC. Translation gives CASGPLTSGGAYNEQFF.

Ten or more counts support this clonotype. This chain links TRBV7-3 with TRBJ2-2; D ambiguous. V lost 5 bases and J lost 6, with 13 bases in between. The germline V gene encodes CDR1 SGHTA and CDR2 FQGTGA. The CDR3 is 14 amino acids. CDR3 sequence reads: CASSPSSGPGELFF. The CDR3 nucleotides are TGTGCCAGCAGCCCCTCCTCCGGGCCCGGGGAGCTGTTTTTT.

Ten or more counts support this clonotype. This chain links TRBV20-1 with TRBJ2-5; TRBD1 matches at 9 bases. With 6 bases clipped from V and 5 bases from J, the junction kept 7 bases outside the gene matches. CDR3 size: 13 residues. Germline CDR1 is DFQATT and CDR2 is SNEGSKA (reference sequence). Written as DNA, the CDR3 is TGCAGTGCCTCGGGACAGGGAGGGGAGACCCAGTACTTC. Residues: CSASGQGGETQYF.

The gene calls are TRBV7-9 and TRBJ1-5, with D perhaps matching TRBD1 (6 bases). CDR3 length: 14 residues. Trimming removed 4 bases from V and 1 base from J, with 8 bases in between. The germline V gene has CDR1 SEHNR and CDR2 FQNEAQ (reference sequence). CDR3 DNA: TGTGCCAGCAGCTGGCAGGGGAGCAATCAGCCCCAGCATTTT. It translates to CASSWQGSNQPQHF.

This clonotype was seen repeatedly, ten times or more. The chain couples TRBV28 to TRBJ1-1; D might be TRBD1 (5 bases). Trimming removed 6 bases from V and 5 bases from J, with 16 bases in between. Germline values: CDR1 MDHEN, CDR2 SYDVKM. CDR3 length: 14 residues. The CDR3 DNA sequence: TGTGCCAGCAGCATCTCAGGGATCCGGACTGAAGCTTTCTTT. The encoded protein is CASSISGIRTEAFF.

At least ten counts were recorded for this clonotype. V gene TRBV5-1 combines with J gene TRBJ2-7; TRBD2 agrees at 8 bases. This CDR3 comprises 16 residues. V gave up 0 bases and J gave up 3 bases; unmatched junction bases: 8. Germline CDR1 SGHRS, CDR2 YFSETQ. The CDR3 region is CASSLAPGLEGYEQYF. The CDR3 DNA is TGCGCCAGCAGCTTGGCCCCGGGACTAGAGGGCTACGAGCAGTACTTC. Filled out from reference TRBV5-1 and TRBJ2-7, the complete variable domain reads KAGVTQTPRYLIKTRGQQVTLSCSPISGHRSVSWYQQTPGQGLQFLFEYFSETQRNKGNFPGRFSGRQFSNSRSEMNVSTLELGDSALYLCASSLAPGLEGYEQYFGPGTRLTVT.

This clonotype appeared many times. The V and J genes are TRBV3-1 and TRBJ2-3; 7 bases line up with TRBD2. The CDR3 runs to 16 residues. The junction had 11 bases not matched to a gene; V was cut back by 4 bases and J by 4 bases. CDR1 is LGHDT, CDR2 YNNKEL, per germline (reference sequence). The DNA of the CDR3 is TGTGCCAGCAGCCGTGGGACTAACGTATGGGCAGATACGCAGTATTTT. Translating gives CASSRGTNVWADTQYF.

This clonotype was counted at least ten times. The chain employs TRBV7-9 and TRBJ1-2; D may be TRBD1 (6 bases). The CDR3 length is 15 residues. From germline, CDR1 is SEHNR and CDR2 FQNEAQ (reference sequence). The ends were cut back, 3 bases at V and 1 base at J, with 12 bases in the middle. CDR3 protein: CASSFTGLINYGYTF. CDR3 nucleotide sequence: TGTGCCAGCAGCTTTACAGGGCTGATTAACTATGGCTACACCTTC.

This clonotype has ten or more counts. The chain employs TRBV29-1 and TRBJ2-3; D is possibly TRBD1 (6 bases). The CDR3 runs 14 residues. V dropped 4 bases and J dropped 2 bases, with 13 bases sitting between them. CDR1 and CDR2 from the germline V gene are SQVTM and ANQGSEA. The CDR3 loop is CSVADSPLTDTQYF. CDR3 nucleotide sequence: TGCAGCGTTGCGGACAGTCCCCTCACAGATACGCAGTATTTT.

The genes are TRBV5-1 and TRBJ2-2, with no clear D. V lost 2 bases and J lost 1, with 9 bases in between. The CDR3 consists of 15 residues. Germline-derived CDR1 and CDR2 are SGHRS and YFSETQ. Here the CDR3 DNA reads TGCGCCAGCAGCTTTGACTTTGGGAACACCGGGGAGCTGTTTTTT. As protein: CASSFDFGNTGELFF.

This clonotype was found many times. The J gene is TRBJ2-1, the V gene TRBV5-1; D remains unclear. Trimming removed 7 bases from V and 1 base from J, with 12 bases in between. There are 14 residues in the CDR3. Germline V gene sequence: CDR1 SGHRS, CDR2 YFSETQ. For the CDR3, the DNA is TGCGCCAGCCGCTCCCAATCATCCTACAATGAGCAGTTCTTC. Amino acid sequence: CASRSQSSYNEQFF.

The chain uses TRBV28 and TRBJ2-5, with D unclear. The germline V gene encodes CDR1 MDHEN and CDR2 SYDVKM. V shed 3 bases and J shed 4 bases, with 9 bases lying between them. This CDR3 comprises 13 residues. The CDR3 loop reads CASSFGRGETQYF. The CDR3 DNA is TGTGCCAGCAGTTTTGGTAGAGGAGAGACCCAGTACTTC.

This clonotype was observed at least ten times. The chain couples TRBV20-1 to TRBJ2-7; D is uncertain. CDR1 is DFQATT, CDR2 SNEGSKA, per germline (reference sequence). Trimming removed 6 bases from V and 5 bases from J, with 23 bases in between. The CDR3 extends over 15 amino acids. CDR3 nucleotide sequence: TGCAGTGCAAAATCTAATGGGAACTACTTCGACGAGCAGTACTTC. It codes for CSAKSNGNYFDEQYF.

The sample holds many counts of this clonotype. The chain uses TRBV10-1 and TRBJ2-7; 7 bases are shared with TRBD2. V lost 6 bases, J lost 1 base, and 18 bases stayed unmatched. The CDR3 totals 18 residues. Germline V gives CDR1 WNHNN, CDR2 SYGVQD (reference sequence). Here the CDR3 reads CASRAPRQGSGPSYEQYV. The CDR3 nucleotides are TGCGCCAGCAGAGCCCCCCGGCAAGGTAGCGGGCCTTCCTACGAGCAGTACGTC.

Ten or more counts support this clonotype. The V and J genes are TRBV5-5 and TRBJ2-2; D ambiguous. In germline, CDR1 is SGHKS, CDR2 YYEKEE (reference sequence). The CDR3 is 14 residues long. V was cut by 0 bases and J by 3 bases, with 6 bases left in between. CDR3 DNA: TGTGCCAGCAGCTTGGTGTGGGACACCGGGGAGCTGTTTTTT. Amino acids: CASSLVWDTGELFF.

This clonotype was found a few times. The chain links TRBV27 to TRBJ2-3; 7 nucleotides match TRBD2. Germline V gene lookup returns CDR1 MNHEY and CDR2 SMNVEV (reference sequence). The CDR3 spans 12 residues. V shed 10 bases, J shed 6 bases, and the junction held 7 bases outside the gene matches. This CDR3 is CATKRGEDTQYF. The CDR3 bases are TGTGCCACGAAGCGGGGCGAGGATACGCAGTATTTT.

There are many counts of this clonotype. The chain carries TRBV27 and TRBJ1-1, with D perhaps matching TRBD1 (5 bases). The CDR3 has 13 amino acids. CDR1 MNHEY and CDR2 SMNVEV come from the germline V gene (reference sequence). V lost 7 bases to trimming and J lost 4 bases, with 13 bases between them. The CDR3 sequence: CASTGVRATEAFF. As DNA, the CDR3 is TGTGCCAGCACGGGGGTCAGGGCCACTGAAGCTTTCTTT.

This clonotype was picked up many times. The chain carries TRBV2 and TRBJ1-5; 9 bases are a match to TRBD1. Looked up from germline, CDR1 is SNHLY and CDR2 is FYNNEI. J was trimmed by 4 bases and V by 5 bases; bases with no gene match: 3. This CDR3 is 14 amino acids long. The CDR3: CASSWDRENQPQHF. DNA for the CDR3: TGTGCCAGCAGTTGGGACAGGGAGAATCAGCCCCAGCATTTT.